This T cell receptor (beta chain) was recorded in a study of T cells in localized non-small cell lung cancer. This CDR3 contains 17 residues. Germline V gene data show CDR1 as KGHSH and CDR2 as LQKENI. V shed 0 bases and J 6 bases; nucleotides not matched to a gene: 10. Here immunoSEQ multiplex PCR was the method, and the copy in TCRdb shows in-frame clones only, minus some. The data show more than 2,500 clones, over 25% seen once. Study-level findings and limits: Uninvolved adjacent lung showed the highest T cell clonality, exceeding tumor. Overall survival was longer when the density of T cells in the blood was higher. Adjacent lung exhibited a median of 57 among the 100 most abundant tumor clones.

Notes on this clone: The antigen is unknown.

The clonotype comes from a male donor aged 60 or older with stage I lung adenocarcinoma. This sequence joins TRBV18 and TRBJ2-2, with 7 bases aligning to TRBD1. The sequences come from lung tumor tissue, collected before any cancer treatment. CDR3 sequence (DNA): TGTGCCAGCTCACCACCGGGACAGCCCGCCGGGTCCGGGGAGCTGTTTTTT. It yields the protein CASSPPGQPAGSGELFF.